Listed below are T cell receptor beta chains from one sample, sequenced in a study of cytomegalovirus exposure and HLA in healthy donors. Here immunoSEQ multiplex PCR was the method, and the copy in TCRdb shows in-frame clones only, minus some. The table lists 130,000 or so clones, roughly 86% of them singletons. The sequencing sample was made of PBMCs. The receptors stem from a man aged 25-40 years in good health and CMV-seronegative. Both conserved end residues are part of each CDR3. The order of the fields is D gene, V gene, clone size, J gene, CDR3 protein. D genes are given only for firm matches. Expanded clones get a size class; other rows say once, few or many, or leave the size out.

>NA|TRBV6-5|NA|TRBJ2-7
CASSYWGQLLGEQYF
>NA|TRBV21-1|NA|TRBJ2-5
CASSKGSQETQYF
>TRBD1|TRBV5-6|NA|TRBJ2-3
CASSLPGQVLLGTDTQYF
>NA|TRBV28|few|TRBJ2-2
CASSLIVGELFF
>TRBD1|TRBV4-1|NA|TRBJ2-3
CASSQPTGGERDTQYF
>TRBD2|TRBV6-5|NA|TRBJ2-7
CASSYSRGREGEQYF
>NA|TRBV7-9|NA|TRBJ1-6
CASSRQANSPLHF
>TRBD1|TRBV19|NA|TRBJ1-2
CASSITGAGYGYTF
>TRBD1|TRBV18|NA|TRBJ1-6
CASSPTTGTDSPLHF
>NA|TRBV10-3|NA|TRBJ2-7
CAISGLTSQYEQYF
>NA|TRBV5-1|NA|TRBJ2-7
CASSLASTEESYEQYF
>NA|TRBV28|NA|TRBJ1-4
CASSLGQNEKLFF